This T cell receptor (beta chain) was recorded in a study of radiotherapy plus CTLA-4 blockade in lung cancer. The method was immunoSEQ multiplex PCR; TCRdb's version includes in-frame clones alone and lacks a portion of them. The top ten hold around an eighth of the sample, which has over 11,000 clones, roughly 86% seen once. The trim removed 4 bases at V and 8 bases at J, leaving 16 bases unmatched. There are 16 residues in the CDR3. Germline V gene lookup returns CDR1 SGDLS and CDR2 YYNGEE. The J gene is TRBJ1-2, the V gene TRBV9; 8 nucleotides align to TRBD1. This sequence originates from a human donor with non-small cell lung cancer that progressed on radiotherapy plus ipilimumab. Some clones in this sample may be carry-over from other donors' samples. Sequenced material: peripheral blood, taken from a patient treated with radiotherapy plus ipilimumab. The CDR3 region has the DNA TGTGCCAGCAGCCTCCCTCGGGGACAGGTGGCTGGGGGCTACACCTTC. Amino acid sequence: CASSLPRGQVAGGYTF.